This entry is about one T cell receptor (beta chain). This specimen comes from a study of cytotoxic CD8 clonotypes in ibrutinib-treated CLL. Produced via immunoSEQ multiplex PCR; TCRdb's table is partial and in-frame only. The data show about 120,000 clones, approximately 58% seen once. Germline V gene lookup returns CDR1 MGHRA and CDR2 YSYEKL. CDR3 size: 15 residues. Unmatched junction bases numbered 7, after V lost 3 bases and J lost 2 bases. The chain combines TRBV4-1 with TRBJ2-7; 7 bases are a match to TRBD1. Source: PBMCs, taken after 24 months of ibrutinib treatment. The TCR sequence derives from a human donor with chronic lymphocytic leukemia. CDR3 nucleotide sequence: TGCGCCAGCAGCCAGATGACAGGGCGGACCTACGAGCAGTACTTC. This sequence encodes CASSQMTGRTYEQYF.